The present entry profiles one T cell receptor (beta chain) with its context. This sample was taken from a study of control samples from healthy donors and cancer patients. The CDR3 has 15 residues. V dropped 5 bases and J dropped 2; count of bases not matched to a gene: 4. Germline loops: CDR1 SGHRS, CDR2 YFSETQ. Clones were read by immunoSEQ multiplex PCR, and TCRdb kept only the in-frame ones, dropping some. The sample records over 70,000 clones, 85% to 90% being singletons. The origin of this receptor is a woman aged 45-59 years with colorectal cancer. The sequenced material came from PBMCs. The chain recombines TRBV5-1 with TRBJ2-5, with 12 positions matching TRBD2. In DNA form, the CDR3 reads TGCGCCAGCAGGCCCGGACTAGCGGGGCAAGAGACCCAGTACTTC. It specifies CASRPGLAGQETQYF.